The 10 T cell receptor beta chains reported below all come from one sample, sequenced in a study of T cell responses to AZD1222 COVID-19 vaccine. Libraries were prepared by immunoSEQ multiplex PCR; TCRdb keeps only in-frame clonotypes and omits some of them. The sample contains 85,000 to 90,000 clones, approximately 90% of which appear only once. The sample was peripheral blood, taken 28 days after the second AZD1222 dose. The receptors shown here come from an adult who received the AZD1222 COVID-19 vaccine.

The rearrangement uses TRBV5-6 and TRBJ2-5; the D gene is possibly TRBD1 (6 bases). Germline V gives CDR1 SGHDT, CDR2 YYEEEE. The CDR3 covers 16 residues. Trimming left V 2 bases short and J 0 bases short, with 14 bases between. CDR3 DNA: TGTGCCAGCAGCTTAATCGGGACACCGTACCAAGAGACCCAGTACTTC. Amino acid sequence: CASSLIGTPYQETQYF.

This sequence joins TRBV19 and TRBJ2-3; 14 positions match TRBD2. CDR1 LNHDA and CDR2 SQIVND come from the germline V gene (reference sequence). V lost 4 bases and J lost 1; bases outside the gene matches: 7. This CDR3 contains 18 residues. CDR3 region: CASSKGTSGGFRTDTQYF. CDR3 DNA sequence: TGTGCCAGTAGTAAGGGGACTAGCGGGGGATTTCGCACAGATACGCAGTATTTT.

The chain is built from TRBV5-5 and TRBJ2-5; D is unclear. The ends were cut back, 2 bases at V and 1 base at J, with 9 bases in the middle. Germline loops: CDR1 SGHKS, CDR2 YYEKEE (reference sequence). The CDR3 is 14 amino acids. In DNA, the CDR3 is TGTGCCAGCAGCTTAAGCCCGACCCAAGAGACCCAGTACTTC. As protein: CASSLSPTQETQYF.

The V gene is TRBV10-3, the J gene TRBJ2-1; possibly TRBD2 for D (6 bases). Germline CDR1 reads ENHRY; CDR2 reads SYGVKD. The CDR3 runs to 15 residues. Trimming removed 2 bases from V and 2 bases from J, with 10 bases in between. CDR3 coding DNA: TGTGCCATCAGTGAGGAAACTAGCACCTACAATGAGCAGTTCTTC. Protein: CAISEETSTYNEQFF.

In DNA, the CDR3 is TGCGCCAGCAACGGCCGGTTTCGCAGCGGGGGTTACAATGAGCAGTTCTTC. This encodes CASNGRFRSGGYNEQFF. The chain combines TRBV5-1 with TRBJ2-1, with TRBD2 matching over 8 bases. Germline CDR1 and CDR2: SGHRS and YFSETQ. The trim removed 6 bases at V and 4 bases at J, leaving 15 bases unmatched. This CDR3 has 17 amino acids. The full variable domain, completed using reference TRBV5-1 and TRBJ2-1, is KAGVTQTPRYLIKTRGQQVTLSCSPISGHRSVSWYQQTPGQGLQFLFEYFSETQRNKGNFPGRFSGRQFSNSRSEMNVSTLELGDSALYLCASNGRFRSGGYNEQFFGPGTRLTVL.

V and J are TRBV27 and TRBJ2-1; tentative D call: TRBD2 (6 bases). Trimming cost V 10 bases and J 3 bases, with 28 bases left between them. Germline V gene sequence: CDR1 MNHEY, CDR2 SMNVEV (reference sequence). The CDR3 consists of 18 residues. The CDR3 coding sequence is TGTGCCACCGGACCGGGACTCAAGCCCCTTGGGGACTACAATGAGCAGTTCTTC. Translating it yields CATGPGLKPLGDYNEQFF.

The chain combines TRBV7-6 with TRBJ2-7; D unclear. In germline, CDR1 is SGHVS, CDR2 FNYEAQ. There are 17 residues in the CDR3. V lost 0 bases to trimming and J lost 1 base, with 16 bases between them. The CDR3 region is CASSLAAGSGLSYEQYF. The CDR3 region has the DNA TGTGCCAGCAGCTTAGCGGCAGGATCAGGTCTTTCCTACGAGCAGTACTTC.

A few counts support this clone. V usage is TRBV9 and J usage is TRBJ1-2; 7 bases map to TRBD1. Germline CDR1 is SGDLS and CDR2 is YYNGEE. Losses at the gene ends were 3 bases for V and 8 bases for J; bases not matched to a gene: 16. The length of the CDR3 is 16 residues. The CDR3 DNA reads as TGTGCCAGCAGCGCTAGGACAGGACGCAGCGTGGTCGGCTACACCTTC. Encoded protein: CASSARTGRSVVGYTF.

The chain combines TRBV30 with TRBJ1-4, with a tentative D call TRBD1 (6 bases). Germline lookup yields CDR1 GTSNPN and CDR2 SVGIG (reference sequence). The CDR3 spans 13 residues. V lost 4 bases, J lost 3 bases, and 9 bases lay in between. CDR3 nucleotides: TGTGCCTGGAACGGACAGTCTAATGAAAAACTGTTTTTT. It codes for CAWNGQSNEKLFF.

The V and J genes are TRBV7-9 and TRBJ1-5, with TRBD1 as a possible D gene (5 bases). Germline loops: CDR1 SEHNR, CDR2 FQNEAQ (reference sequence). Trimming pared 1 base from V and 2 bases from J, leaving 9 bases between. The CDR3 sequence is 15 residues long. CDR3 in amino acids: CASSLEVTGNQPQHF. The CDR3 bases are TGTGCCAGCAGCTTAGAGGTGACAGGCAATCAGCCCCAGCATTTT.